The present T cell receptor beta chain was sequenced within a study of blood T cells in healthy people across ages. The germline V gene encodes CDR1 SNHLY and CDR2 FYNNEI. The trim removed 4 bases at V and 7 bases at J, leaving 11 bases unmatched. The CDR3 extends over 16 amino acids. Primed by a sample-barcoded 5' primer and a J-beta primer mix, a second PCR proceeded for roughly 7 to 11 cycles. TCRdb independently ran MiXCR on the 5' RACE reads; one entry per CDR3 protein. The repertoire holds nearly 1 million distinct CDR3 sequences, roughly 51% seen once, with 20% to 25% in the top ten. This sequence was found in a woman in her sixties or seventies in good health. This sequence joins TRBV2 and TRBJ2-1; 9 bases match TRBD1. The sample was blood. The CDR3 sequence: CASSGEQGALTNEQFF. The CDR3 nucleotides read TGTGCCAGCAGTGGGGAACAGGGGGCACTTACGAATGAGCAGTTCTTC.